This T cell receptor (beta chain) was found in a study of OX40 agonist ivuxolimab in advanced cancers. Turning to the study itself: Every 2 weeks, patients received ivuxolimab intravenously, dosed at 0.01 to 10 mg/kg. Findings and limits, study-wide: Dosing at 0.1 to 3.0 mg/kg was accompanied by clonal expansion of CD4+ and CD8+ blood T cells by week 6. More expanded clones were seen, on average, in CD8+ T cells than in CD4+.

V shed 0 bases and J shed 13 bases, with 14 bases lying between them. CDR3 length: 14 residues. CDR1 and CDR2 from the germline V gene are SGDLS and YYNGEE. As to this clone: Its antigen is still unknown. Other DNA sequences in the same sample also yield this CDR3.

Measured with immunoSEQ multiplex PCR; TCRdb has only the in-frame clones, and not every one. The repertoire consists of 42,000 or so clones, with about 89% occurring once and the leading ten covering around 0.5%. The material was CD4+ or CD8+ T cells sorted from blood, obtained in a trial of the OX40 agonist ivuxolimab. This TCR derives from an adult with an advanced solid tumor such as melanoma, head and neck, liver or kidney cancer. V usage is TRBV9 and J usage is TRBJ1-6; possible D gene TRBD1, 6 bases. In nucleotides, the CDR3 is TGTGCCAGCAGCGTAGACCCGACGGGGGCGCCCCTCCACTTT. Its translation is CASSVDPTGAPLHF.